The 20 T cell receptor beta chains below come from one sample, sequenced in a study of T cell changes during pregnancy in multiple sclerosis (dated by TCRdb to about 2019). The library was produced with the immunoSEQ multiplex PCR assay. Not all clones reach the TCRdb copy of this immuneACCESS table, which keeps in-frame sequences only. Checked studies attribute under half of the gap to unresolved V genes and leave the rest unexplained. This sample comprises more than 80,000 clones, about 90% of them detected only once. The ten largest clones add up to 1.5% to 2% of the sample. Sequenced material: peripheral blood, taken before pregnancy. The receptor set was obtained from a female donor with multiple sclerosis, enrolled in a pregnancy study.

The chain links TRBV28 to TRBJ2-1, with 9 bases lining up with TRBD2. CDR1 is MDHEN, CDR2 SYDVKM, per germline. Losses at the gene ends were 4 bases for V and 3 bases for J; bases not matched to a gene: 7. The CDR3 totals 16 residues. In DNA form, the CDR3 reads TGTGCCAGCAGTTCTAGCGGGAAGGGCTTCTACAATGAGCAGTTCTTC. This encodes CASSSSGKGFYNEQFF.

The rearrangement uses TRBV7-9 and TRBJ2-1; 9 bases map to TRBD2. This CDR3 is built from 12 residues. CDR1 and CDR2 from the germline V gene are SEHNR and FQNEAQ (reference sequence). Trimming at V came to 10 bases and at J to 6 bases, leaving 4 bases not matched to a gene. The CDR3 loop reads CATRGGANEQFF. As DNA, the CDR3 is TGTGCCACGCGCGGGGGGGCCAATGAGCAGTTCTTC.

Concerning this clone itself: The sample contains more than one DNA sequence encoding this CDR3. This chain's CDR3 is CASSPQGADQPQHF. For the CDR3, the DNA is TGTGCCAGCTCACCCCAGGGGGCGGATCAGCCCCAGCATTTT. The chain recombines TRBV18 with TRBJ1-5, with TRBD1 identical over 8 bases. The ends lost 3 bases at V and 5 bases at J; junction bases unmatched: 3. CDR1 KGHSH and CDR2 LQKENI come from the germline V gene. The CDR3 has 14 amino acids.

This clone has a single count. This rearrangement joins TRBV27 to TRBJ2-1, with 9 nucleotides matching TRBD1. The ends lost 6 bases at V and 12 bases at J; junction bases unmatched: 12. The CDR3 is 14 amino acids. Germline V gives CDR1 MNHEY, CDR2 SMNVEV (reference sequence). The chain's CDR3 is CASRGPGTGNLQFF. In DNA form, the CDR3 reads TGTGCCAGCAGGGGTCCCGGGACAGGGAATCTGCAGTTCTTC.

This rearrangement joins TRBV10-3 to TRBJ2-7; 7 nucleotides line up with TRBD2. The CDR3 extends over 14 amino acids. V lost 7 bases and J lost 2; bases outside the gene matches: 8. Germline V gene data show CDR1 as ENHRY and CDR2 as SYGVKD. The CDR3 protein is CAIKNTSVAYEQYF. The CDR3 coding sequence is TGTGCCATCAAGAATACTAGCGTAGCCTACGAGCAGTACTTC.

The chain carries TRBV7-2 and TRBJ2-5; no firm D call. This CDR3 is 15 amino acids long. The germline gives CDR1 SGHTA, CDR2 FQGNSA. Trimming cost V 0 bases and J 2 bases, with 10 bases left between them. CDR3 amino acids: CASSLANNPQETQYF. The DNA for the CDR3 is TGTGCCAGCAGCTTAGCTAACAATCCTCAAGAGACCCAGTACTTC.

The chain employs TRBV6-1 and TRBJ2-4, with D hard to call. Germline V gene lookup returns CDR1 MNHNS and CDR2 SASEGT. Trimming removed 4 bases at V and 0 bases at J, with 4 bases between. The CDR3 has 13 amino acids. Here the CDR3 reads CASSGLAKNIQYF. In nucleotides, the CDR3 is TGTGCCAGCAGTGGACTAGCCAAAAACATTCAGTACTTC.

The rearrangement links TRBV4-1 to TRBJ1-5; tentative D call: TRBD1 (6 bases). CDR1 and CDR2 (germline): MGHRA, YSYEKL. The CDR3 runs to 16 residues. Deletions cut 0 bases from V and 7 bases from J, with 16 bases between. DNA for the CDR3: TGCGCCAGCAGCCAAGACCCAGGGGAGATGGGGCAGCCCCAGCATTTT. It encodes CASSQDPGEMGQPQHF.

The J gene is TRBJ1-2, the V gene TRBV5-1; 10 nucleotides match TRBD1. CDR1 SGHRS and CDR2 YFSETQ come from the germline V gene. The CDR3 is made up of 13 amino acids. Unmatched junction bases numbered 1, after V lost 5 bases and J lost 3 bases. The DNA for the CDR3 is TGCGCCAGCAGAGGACAGGGGGACTATGGCTACACCTTC. As protein: CASRGQGDYGYTF.

The genes are TRBV12-5 and TRBJ1-3, with D perhaps TRBD1 (5 bases). The CDR3 contains 15 residues. Trimming shortened V by 1 base and J by 2 bases, and 9 bases separated the two germline ends. CDR1 and CDR2 from the germline V gene are LGHNT and FRNRAP. This CDR3 reads CASGLGGRAGNTIYF. The CDR3 DNA reads TGTGCTAGTGGTTTGGGGGGCAGGGCTGGAAACACCATATATTTT.

This sequence joins TRBV28 and TRBJ1-1; 7 bases fit TRBD1. The CDR3 loop spans 15 amino acids. The trim removed 6 bases at V and 1 base at J, leaving 8 bases unmatched. Germline-derived CDR1 and CDR2 are MDHEN and SYDVKM. CDR3 nucleotides: TGTGCCAGCAGATCGACAGGGCTCGAGAACACTGAAGCTTTCTTT. It translates to CASRSTGLENTEAFF.

This clone was detected only once. This chain connects TRBV18 to TRBJ1-4, with D hard to call. Germline V gene data show CDR1 as KGHSH and CDR2 as LQKENI. The CDR3 loop spans 14 amino acids. V was pared by 2 bases and J by 8 bases, with 12 bases between. CDR3 residues: CASSPTGYGEKLFF. DNA of the CDR3: TGTGCCAGCTCACCAACGGGGTATGGAGAAAAACTGTTTTTT.

The CDR3 DNA reads TGTGCCAGCAGTTTGGCACTAGCGGACTATCCTACAGAGCAGTACTTC. Its translation is CASSLALADYPTEQYF. This chain connects TRBV27 to TRBJ2-7, with 8 bases fitting TRBD2. Trimming removed 3 bases from V and 7 bases from J; junction bases left unmatched: 14. The CDR3 runs 16 residues. Germline V lookup: CDR1 MNHEY, CDR2 SMNVEV (reference sequence).

V and J are TRBV6-6 and TRBJ1-6; 9 positions match TRBD1. Losses at the gene ends were 6 bases for V and 6 bases for J; bases not matched to a gene: 9. CDR1 and CDR2 (germline): MNHNY, SVGAGI (reference sequence). The CDR3 spans 16 residues. The CDR3 loop is CASRKQGAQPNSPLHF. As DNA, the CDR3 is TGTGCCAGCAGGAAACAGGGGGCGCAACCTAATTCACCCCTCCACTTT.

This clone was recorded only once. The chain links TRBV6-5 to TRBJ1-2; tentative D call: TRBD1 (5 bases). The CDR3 spans 12 residues. Germline values: CDR1 MNHEY, CDR2 SVGAGI. Trimming pared 7 bases from V and 8 bases from J, leaving 14 bases between. The CDR3 DNA follows: TGTGCCAGCATCGGGACTCGAGACGGCTACACCTTC. Translation: CASIGTRDGYTF.

This clone was detected once. The V call is TRBV18, the J call TRBJ1-4; a weak D match, TRBD1 (6 bases). The CDR3 runs 13 residues. Germline loops: CDR1 KGHSH, CDR2 LQKENI. Trimming cost V 7 bases and J 8 bases, with 14 bases left between them. The CDR3 nucleotides are TGTGCCAGCTTTGGGACATCTCCGGAAAAACTGTTTTTT. This codes for CASFGTSPEKLFF.

The chain has TRBV7-2 and TRBJ1-1; TRBD1 might be the D (5 bases). CDR3 length: 15 amino acids. The ends were cut back, 1 base at V and 0 bases at J, with 9 bases in the middle. CDR1 is SGHTA, CDR2 FQGNSA, per germline. The CDR3: CASSLGGTLNTEAFF. The CDR3, as DNA: TGTGCCAGCAGCTTAGGGGGCACTCTGAACACTGAAGCTTTCTTT.

The CDR3 sequence is CASSRPRGWDTEAFF. The CDR3, as DNA: TGTGCCAGCAGCAGACCTCGAGGTTGGGACACTGAAGCTTTCTTT. The chain couples TRBV14 to TRBJ1-1; D remains unclear. The CDR3 sequence is 15 residues long. Trimming stripped 5 bases from V and 3 bases from J, with 16 bases between. The germline CDR1 and CDR2 sequences are SGHDN and FVKESK. The full variable domain, rest sourced from reference TRBV14 and TRBJ1-1, is EAGVTQFPSHSVIEKGQTVTLRCDPISGHDNLYWYRRVMGKEIKFLLHFVKESKQDESGMPNNRFLAERTGGTYSTLKVQPAELEDSGVYFCASSRPRGWDTEAFFGQGTRLTVV.

V is TRBV11-2 and J is TRBJ1-3; 8 bases are a match to TRBD1. From germline, CDR1 is SGHAT and CDR2 FQNNGV. CDR3 length: 13 amino acids. After removal of 3 bases from V and 6 bases from J, the junction contained 1 base not matched to a gene. The CDR3 loop is CASSLQGANTIYF. Written as DNA, the CDR3 is TGTGCCAGCAGCTTGCAGGGGGCAAACACCATATATTTT.

The genes are TRBV29-1 and TRBJ2-7, with TRBD1 matching over 7 bases. CDR3 length: 14 residues. CDR1 and CDR2 from the germline V gene are SQVTM and ANQGSEA. Trimming cost V 1 base and J 5 bases; bases outside gene matches: 8. CDR3 DNA sequence: TGCAGCGTTGAAGGCCAAACAGGGGCGAACGAGCAGTACTTC. Its translation is CSVEGQTGANEQYF.